These 32 T cell receptor beta chains came from one sample sequenced in a study of shared clonotypes between healthy human individuals. Clones were sequenced by immunoSEQ multiplex PCR, and TCRdb holds only the in-frame ones, with some missing. The sample shows about 2.3 million clones, roughly 93% of them seen only once. The sample was naive CD4+ T cells from PBMCs. Subset noted: CD45RA+ positively selected. These receptors were obtained from a young man in good health. Some clones in this sample may be carry-over from other donors' samples.

V gene TRBV7-2 combines with J gene TRBJ2-2; D remains ambiguous. The CDR3 totals 14 residues. Germline V gene sequence: CDR1 SGHTA, CDR2 FQGNSA. Trimming pared 5 bases from V and 4 bases from J, leaving 11 bases between. For the CDR3, the DNA is TGTGCCAGCAGCCCCGGATGGGGCACCGGGGAGCTGTTTTTT. This sequence encodes CASSPGWGTGELFF.

Comments on this clone: The germline gene is not matched at one end of the junction; a read error may be the cause. This chain connects TRBV7-2 to TRBJ2-7; a possible D gene is TRBD1 (6 bases). Germline lookup yields CDR1 SGHTA and CDR2 FQGNSA. The CDR3 loop spans 13 amino acids. The CDR3 sequence is CASSPIREDRTTF. CDR3 DNA: TGTGCCAGCAGCCCAATCCGCGAAGACAGGACAACCTTC.

This chain links TRBV28 with TRBJ2-2; maybe TRBD2 (5 bases). This CDR3 comprises 14 residues. Looked up from germline, CDR1 is MDHEN and CDR2 is SYDVKM. V lost 0 bases, J lost 6 bases, and 8 bases lay in between. CDR3 in amino acids: CASSLWRAAGELFF. The CDR3 DNA reads as TGTGCCAGCAGTTTATGGAGGGCCGCCGGGGAGCTGTTTTTT.

The rearrangement uses TRBV9 and TRBJ1-1, with a tentative D call TRBD1 (6 bases). V dropped 4 bases and J dropped 0 bases, with 16 bases sitting between them. CDR3 length: 16 amino acids. The germline gives CDR1 SGDLS, CDR2 YYNGEE. The CDR3 reads CASSPLTGYMNTEAFF. The CDR3 nucleotides read TGTGCCAGCAGCCCCCTGACAGGATACATGAACACTGAAGCTTTCTTT.

The V gene is TRBV2, the J gene TRBJ2-1; perhaps D is TRBD1 or TRBD2 (5 bases each). Germline V gives CDR1 SNHLY, CDR2 FYNNEI. There are 15 residues in the CDR3. Deletions cut 4 bases from V and 8 bases from J, with 18 bases between. The CDR3: CASSGGGLGTDEQFF. For the CDR3, the DNA is TGTGCCAGCAGTGGTGGAGGACTCGGGACGGATGAGCAGTTCTTC.

This clone occurred once. V usage is TRBV6-5 and J usage is TRBJ2-5; 12 bases fit TRBD2. The germline V gene has CDR1 MNHEY and CDR2 SVGAGI. The J segment lost 5 bases and the V segment lost 4 bases, leaving 5 bases of the junction unmatched. This CDR3 is 15 amino acids long. CDR3 amino acids: CASSSLAGGPETQYF. The CDR3 bases are TGTGCCAGCAGTTCCCTAGCGGGAGGGCCGGAGACCCAGTACTTC.

The chain links TRBV5-1 to TRBJ2-1; D may be TRBD2 (7 bases). The CDR3 totals 15 residues. V dropped 7 bases and J dropped 7 bases, with 21 bases sitting between them. Germline V gene data show CDR1 as SGHRS and CDR2 as YFSETQ. CDR3 nucleotides: TGCGCCAGCGATCCCGGGGGGCCTAAGGCTAATGAGCAGTTCTTC. Its protein is CASDPGGPKANEQFF.

V gene TRBV5-1 combines with J gene TRBJ2-7; TRBD2 agrees at 8 bases. With 0 bases clipped from V and 13 bases from J, the junction kept 9 bases outside the gene matches. In germline, CDR1 is SGHRS, CDR2 YFSETQ. This CDR3 contains 13 residues. The CDR3 DNA is TGCGCCAGCAGCTTGGAGTCTAGCGGGTTCCGTTACTTC. It yields the protein CASSLESSGFRYF.

The chain combines TRBV6-1 with TRBJ1-2; D ambiguous. This CDR3 is 15 amino acids long. CDR1 is MNHNS, CDR2 SASEGT, per germline. Trimming cost V 1 base and J 8 bases, with 17 bases left between them. The CDR3 loop reads CASSEEGGAIGGYTF. The DNA of the CDR3 is TGTGCCAGCAGTGAAGAGGGCGGAGCTATCGGGGGCTACACCTTC.

Comments on this clone: Other DNA variants within this sample encode the same CDR3. V usage is TRBV19 and J usage is TRBJ2-2, with D perhaps assigned TRBD1 or TRBD2 (5 bases each). Germline CDR1 reads LNHDA; CDR2 reads SQIVND (reference sequence). The V end was cut by 6 bases, the J end by 4 bases, with 12 bases between. CDR3 size: 14 residues. The CDR3 DNA follows: TGTGCCAGTAGACCTAATGGGGGCACCGGGGAGCTGTTTTTT. Translating gives CASRPNGGTGELFF.

The chain employs TRBV5-4 and TRBJ1-3; weak D call: TRBD1 (6 bases). This CDR3 is 15 amino acids long. Trimming left V 4 bases short and J 1 base short, with 12 bases between. CDR1 and CDR2 from the germline V gene are SGHNT and YYREEE (reference sequence). The CDR3 spells CASSATRGSGNTIYF. Written as DNA, the CDR3 is TGTGCCAGCAGCGCAACCAGGGGTTCTGGAAACACCATATATTTT.

The chain has TRBV7-6 and TRBJ2-2, with 13 bases lining up with TRBD2. Germline trimming cut 1 base from V and 1 base from J; bases unmatched to any gene: 6. The CDR3 has 19 residues. From germline, CDR1 is SGHVS and CDR2 FNYEAQ. The CDR3 loop reads CASSLGLGLAGKNTGELFF. CDR3 coding DNA: TGTGCCAGCAGCTTAGGTTTGGGACTAGCGGGGAAGAACACCGGGGAGCTGTTTTTT.

The chain is built from TRBV9 and TRBJ2-1; D gene ambiguous. The germline V and J ends were trimmed by 0 bases and 1 base, with 5 bases remaining between them. The CDR3 spans 14 residues. Germline-derived CDR1 and CDR2 are SGDLS and YYNGEE. The CDR3 DNA follows: TGTGCCAGCAGCGTAGGGGCTTCCTACAATGAGCAGTTCTTC. It is translated as CASSVGASYNEQFF.

The chain couples TRBV7-2 to TRBJ2-1; weak D call: TRBD2 (6 bases). The CDR3 is 13 residues long. Trimming removed 5 bases at V and 5 bases at J, with 10 bases between. CDR1 is SGHTA, CDR2 FQGNSA, per germline. CDR3 loop: CASSTGLHNEQFF. The CDR3, as DNA: TGTGCCAGCAGCACGGGACTCCACAATGAGCAGTTCTTC.

The sample holds a few counts of this clone. The chain carries TRBV14 and TRBJ2-4, with 9 bases that match TRBD2. Germline V gene sequence: CDR1 SGHDN, CDR2 FVKESK. V was pared by 6 bases and J by 7 bases, with 13 bases of the junction left unmatched. This CDR3 is 16 amino acids long. The CDR3 coding sequence is TGTGCCAGCAGTCTCCGTAGCGGGAGCCCAAGGAACATTCAGTACTTC. Residues: CASSLRSGSPRNIQYF.

The genes are TRBV6-5 and TRBJ1-1, with D hard to call. Germline CDR1 reads MNHEY; CDR2 reads SVGAGI. Trimming left V 0 bases short and J 1 base short, with 12 bases between. CDR3 size: 16 residues. CDR3 region: CASSYSSWSQNTEAFF. CDR3 nucleotide sequence: TGTGCCAGCAGTTACTCGAGCTGGAGTCAGAACACTGAAGCTTTCTTT.

The rearrangement joins TRBV4-1 to TRBJ2-7, with 12 bases identical to TRBD2. Germline assignment: CDR1 MGHRA and CDR2 YSYEKL. J gave up 7 bases and V 2 bases, and 6 bases lay outside the gene matches. The CDR3 contains 15 residues. This CDR3 is CASSQILAGGGEQYF. The CDR3 coding sequence is TGCGCCAGCAGCCAAATACTAGCGGGAGGAGGTGAGCAGTACTTC.

This chain links TRBV5-6 with TRBJ2-3; D is uncertain. Per the germline V gene, CDR1 is SGHDT and CDR2 is YYEEEE. The CDR3 contains 16 residues. Trimming left V 1 base short and J 2 bases short, with 14 bases between. DNA of the CDR3: TGTGCCAGCAGCTTGCCAGGCGTAGCCTCCACAGATACGCAGTATTTT. This translates into CASSLPGVASTDTQYF.

Comments on this clone: Other nucleotide sequences from this sample produce the same CDR3. The V call is TRBV18, the J call TRBJ2-7, with TRBD1 identical over 8 bases. Germline values: CDR1 KGHSH, CDR2 LQKENI. The CDR3 loop spans 14 amino acids. The V and J ends lost 3 bases and 5 bases, in that order; junction bases with no gene match: 6. CDR3 sequence (DNA): TGTGCCAGCTCACCCCAGGGGGCGCTGAACGAGCAGTACTTC. Translated: CASSPQGALNEQYF.

This CDR3 is CASSLFTGTNNEQFF. As DNA, the CDR3 is TGTGCCAGCAGCTTGTTTACAGGGACCAACAATGAGCAGTTCTTC. V is TRBV5-6 and J is TRBJ2-1; possibly TRBD1 for D (6 bases). The germline V and J ends were trimmed by 1 base and 5 bases, with 13 bases remaining between them. This CDR3 has 15 residues. The V gene's germline CDR1 is SGHDT and CDR2 YYEEEE. Looking up the rest from reference TRBV5-6 and TRBJ2-1 gives the full variable domain: DAGVTQSPTHLIKTRGQQVTLRCSPKSGHDTVSWYQQALGQGPQFIFQYYEEEERQRGNFPDRFSGHQFPNYSSELNVNALLLGDSALYLCASSLFTGTNNEQFFGPGTRLTVL.

Details on this clone: This sample also contains other DNA sequences that code for the same CDR3. The chain combines TRBV5-1 with TRBJ2-7; D gene ambiguous. V lost 2 bases and J lost 0, with 9 bases in between. CDR1 is SGHRS and CDR2 is YFSETQ in the germline V gene. This CDR3 has 14 amino acids. The CDR3, as DNA: TGCGCCAGCAGCTTACTCACCTCCTCCTACGAGCAGTACTTC. This encodes CASSLLTSSYEQYF.

The rearrangement joins TRBV7-2 to TRBJ2-1; 9 nucleotides agree with TRBD2. J was trimmed by 4 bases and V by 4 bases; bases with no gene match: 8. This CDR3 has 16 amino acids. Germline assignment: CDR1 SGHTA and CDR2 FQGNSA. CDR3 sequence: CASSSRLAVHYNEQFF. The CDR3 coding sequence is TGTGCCAGCAGCTCTAGACTAGCGGTCCATTACAATGAGCAGTTCTTC. Drawing the rest from reference TRBV7-2 and TRBJ2-1, the complete variable domain is GAGVSQSPSNKVTEKGKDVELRCDPISGHTALYWYRQSLGQGLEFLIYFQGNSAPDKSGLPSDRFSAERTGGSVSTLTIQRTQQEDSAVYLCASSSRLAVHYNEQFFGPGTRLTVL.

The V call is TRBV11-1, the J call TRBJ1-1, with 9 bases identical to TRBD1. Unmatched junction bases numbered 6, after V lost 2 bases and J lost 5 bases. CDR1 is SGHAT, CDR2 FQDESV, per germline (reference sequence). The CDR3 covers 15 residues. The CDR3 nucleotides read TGTGCCAGCAGCTTAACAGGGACAGGGCCAACTGAAGCTTTCTTT. The encoded protein is CASSLTGTGPTEAFF.

This sequence joins TRBV29-1 and TRBJ2-1; no definite D call. CDR1 and CDR2 from the germline V gene are SQVTM and ANQGSEA. V gave up 8 bases and J gave up 8 bases, with 16 bases separating them. The CDR3 has 12 residues. The chain's CDR3 is CSPHRPGDEQFF. CDR3 nucleotide sequence: TGCAGCCCTCATCGTCCGGGCGATGAGCAGTTCTTC.

The V call is TRBV4-1, the J call TRBJ1-1; D uncertain. Between the trimmed V and J ends, which lost 0 bases and 4 bases, there was a span of 15 bases. There are 16 residues in the CDR3. Germline CDR1 and CDR2: MGHRA and YSYEKL. CDR3 nucleotide sequence: TGCGCCAGCAGCCAAGATGGACGCCGACTCGGCACTGAAGCTTTCTTT. Residues: CASSQDGRRLGTEAFF.

The chain carries TRBV6-1 and TRBJ1-2; D possibly corresponds to TRBD1 (6 bases). There are 17 residues in the CDR3. The germline CDR1 and CDR2 sequences are MNHNS and SASEGT. V lost 1 base and J 2 bases, leaving 17 bases between the germline ends. CDR3 sequence reads: CASSEVRGQSANYGYTF. DNA of the CDR3: TGTGCCAGCAGTGAAGTCCGCGGACAGTCGGCCAACTATGGCTACACCTTC.

The chain carries TRBV11-2 and TRBJ1-1; D remains unclear. Germline loops: CDR1 SGHAT, CDR2 FQNNGV. The CDR3 has 14 residues. V lost 6 bases, J lost 2 bases, and 13 bases lay in between. CDR3 protein: CASRSPGGNTEAFF. The DNA of the CDR3 is TGTGCCAGCAGATCCCCGGGAGGCAACACTGAAGCTTTCTTT.

The chain joins TRBV4-3 to TRBJ2-1; D unclear. Germline CDR1 and CDR2: LGHNA and YSLEER. The V gene lost 0 bases and the J gene lost 2 bases, with 5 bases spanning the gap. This CDR3 contains 14 residues. The CDR3 reads CASSQEVTYNEQFF. The CDR3 DNA reads TGCGCCAGCAGCCAAGAGGTTACCTACAATGAGCAGTTCTTC.

The J gene is TRBJ2-7, the V gene TRBV21-1; TRBD1 reflects the table's D call only, with no check against the DNA. TRBV21-1 has pseudogene status. This CDR3 contains 16 residues. The CDR3 sequence: CASRMPTGGSICEQYF. The CDR3 nucleotides read TGTGCCAGCAGGATGCCGACAGGGGGCTCTATCTGCGAGCAGTACTTC.

J is TRBJ2-7 and V is TRBV5-6; D unclear. Germline CDR1 and CDR2: SGHDT and YYEEEE. The V end lost 4 bases, the J end lost 2 bases, and 10 bases lay between the germline ends. The length of the CDR3 is 13 residues. CDR3 bases: TGTGCCAGCAGCATAGACACAACCTACGAGCAGTACTTC. This translates into CASSIDTTYEQYF. Combining the CDR3 with reference TRBV5-6 and TRBJ2-7 gives the whole variable domain DAGVTQSPTHLIKTRGQQVTLRCSPKSGHDTVSWYQQALGQGPQFIFQYYEEEERQRGNFPDRFSGHQFPNYSSELNVNALLLGDSALYLCASSIDTTYEQYFGPGTRLTVT.

This chain joins TRBV4-1 and TRBJ2-5; D is possibly TRBD2 (6 bases). This CDR3 is built from 13 residues. Germline lookup yields CDR1 MGHRA and CDR2 YSYEKL. V lost 10 bases and J 5 bases, leaving 17 bases between the germline ends. The CDR3 reads CATRDLGRETQYF. CDR3 nucleotides: TGCGCCACCCGGGACTTGGGTCGGGAGACCCAGTACTTC.

This clone was seen only a few times. This rearrangement joins TRBV30 to TRBJ1-1; D is undetermined. The V end lost 5 bases, the J end lost 7 bases, and 11 bases lay between the germline ends. In germline, CDR1 is GTSNPN, CDR2 SVGIG (reference sequence). The CDR3 is 11 amino acids. For the CDR3, the DNA is TGTGCCTGGTCGCCCGGAAGTGAAGCTTTCTTT. It encodes CAWSPGSEAFF.